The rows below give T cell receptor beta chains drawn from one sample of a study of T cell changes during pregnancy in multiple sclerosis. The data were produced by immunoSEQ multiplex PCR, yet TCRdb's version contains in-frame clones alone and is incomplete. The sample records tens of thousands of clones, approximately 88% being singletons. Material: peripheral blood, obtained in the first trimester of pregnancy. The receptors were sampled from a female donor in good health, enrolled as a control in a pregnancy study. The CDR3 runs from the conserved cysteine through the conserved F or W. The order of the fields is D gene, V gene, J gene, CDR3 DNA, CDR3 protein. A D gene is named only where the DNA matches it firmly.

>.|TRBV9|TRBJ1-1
TGTGCCAGCAGCGTAGCCCTTGACAGCCTGAACACTGAAGCTTTCTTT
CASSVALDSLNTEAFF
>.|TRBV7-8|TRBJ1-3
TGTGCCAGCAGCTTAGCGATGCCGAGGTCTGGAAACACCATATATTTT
CASSLAMPRSGNTIYF
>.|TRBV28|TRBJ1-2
TGTGCCAGCAGTTTGCTTCGACAGCCATTCATGCTGTCAGACTATGGCTACACCTTC
CASSLLRQPFMLSDYGYTF
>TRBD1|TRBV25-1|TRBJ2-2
TGTGCCAGCCATGGGACAGGGGGTCGTGGGGAGCTGTTTTTT
CASHGTGGRGELFF
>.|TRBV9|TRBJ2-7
TGTGCCAGCAGCGTAGAGCCTAGCAGCGAGCAGTACTTC
CASSVEPSSEQYF
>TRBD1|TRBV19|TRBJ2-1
TGTGCCAGTACCCGGGACAGGGGATACAATGAGCAGTTCTTC
CASTRDRGYNEQFF
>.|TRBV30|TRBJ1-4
TGTGCCTGGAGGCAAACAGAGGGAGAAAAACTGTTTTTT
CAWRQTEGEKLFF
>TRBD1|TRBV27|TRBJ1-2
TGTGCCAGCAGTCCTCGACAGGGGCCCGCCGGGGGCTACACCTTC
CASSPRQGPAGGYTF
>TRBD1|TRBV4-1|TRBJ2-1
TGCGCCAGCAGCCGTACCGGGACAGCCCCATTCTACAATGAGCAGTTCTTC
CASSRTGTAPFYNEQFF
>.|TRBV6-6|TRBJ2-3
TGTGCCAGCAGTGACCTACAGGGAGGGACAGATACGCAGTATTTT
CASSDLQGGTDTQYF
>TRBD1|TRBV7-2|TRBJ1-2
TGTGCCAGCAGCCCGGGACAGGGCCTCTATGGCTACACCTTC
CASSPGQGLYGYTF
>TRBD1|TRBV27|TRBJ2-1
TGTGCCAGCAGTCGACCGACAGGGGGAACCTACAATGAGCAGTTCTTC
CASSRPTGGTYNEQFF
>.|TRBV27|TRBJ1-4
TGTGCCAGCAGTTTAGCCGGAGGAACTAATGAAAAACTGTTTTTT
CASSLAGGTNEKLFF
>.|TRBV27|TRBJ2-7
TGTGCCAGCAGTTCCACTCCCTTTCGGGTCTACGAGCAGTACTTC
CASSSTPFRVYEQYF
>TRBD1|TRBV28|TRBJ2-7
TGTGCCAGCAGTCCCCGATGGACAGGCAGGGTCGGTGCGAGCTCCTACGAGCAGTACTTC
CASSPRWTGRVGASSYEQYF
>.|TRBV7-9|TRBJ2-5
TGTGCCAGCAACAAAAGACAGACGCAAGAGACCCAGTACTTC
CASNKRQTQETQYF
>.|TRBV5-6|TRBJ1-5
TGTGCCAGCAGCTTGGGGTTTACGGGCAATCAGCCCCAGCATTTT
CASSLGFTGNQPQHF
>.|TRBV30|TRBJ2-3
TGTGCCTGGAGTGTACAAGATACGCAGTATTTT
CAWSVQDTQYF